This TCR beta chain was found in a study of cytomegalovirus exposure and HLA in healthy donors. Clones were read by immunoSEQ multiplex PCR, and TCRdb kept only the in-frame ones, dropping some. The table lists approximately 150,000 clones, roughly nine tenths of them singletons, with 3% to 3.5% in the top ten. V lost 2 bases and J lost 4; bases outside the gene matches: 3. Germline-derived CDR1 and CDR2 are LGHNT and FRNRAP. The CDR3 is made up of 15 amino acids. This receptor was taken from a woman aged 18-29 years in good health and CMV-seropositive. The J gene is TRBJ2-1, the V gene TRBV12-5; 9 bases are shared with TRBD1. Sequenced input: PBMCs. Written as DNA, the CDR3 is TGTGCTAGTGGTTTGTGGGACAGGGCATACAATGAGCAGTTCTTC. Protein sequence: CASGLWDRAYNEQFF.